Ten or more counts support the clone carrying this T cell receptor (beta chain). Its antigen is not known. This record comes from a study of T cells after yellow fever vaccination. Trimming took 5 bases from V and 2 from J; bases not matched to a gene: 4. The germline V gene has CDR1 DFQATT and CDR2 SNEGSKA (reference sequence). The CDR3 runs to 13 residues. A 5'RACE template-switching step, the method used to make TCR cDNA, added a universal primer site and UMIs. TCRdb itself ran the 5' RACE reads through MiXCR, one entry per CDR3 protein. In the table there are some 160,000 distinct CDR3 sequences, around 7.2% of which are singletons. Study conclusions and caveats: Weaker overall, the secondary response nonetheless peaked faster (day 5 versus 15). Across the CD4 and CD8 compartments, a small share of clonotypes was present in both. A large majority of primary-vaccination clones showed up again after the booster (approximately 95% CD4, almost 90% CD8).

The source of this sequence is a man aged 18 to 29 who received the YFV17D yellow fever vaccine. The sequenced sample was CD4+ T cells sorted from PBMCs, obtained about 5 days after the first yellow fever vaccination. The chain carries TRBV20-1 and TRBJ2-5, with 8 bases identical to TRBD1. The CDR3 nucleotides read TGCAGTGCTGCAGACAGGGGTCAAGAGACCCAGTACTTC. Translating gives CSAADRGQETQYF.